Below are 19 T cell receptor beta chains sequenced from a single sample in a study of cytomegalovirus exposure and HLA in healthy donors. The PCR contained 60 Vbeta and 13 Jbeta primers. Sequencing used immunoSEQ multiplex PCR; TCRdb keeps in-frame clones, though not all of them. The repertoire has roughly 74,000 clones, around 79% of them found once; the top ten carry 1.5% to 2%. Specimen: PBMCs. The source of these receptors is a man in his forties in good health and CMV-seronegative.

The DNA for the CDR3 is TGTGCCAGCAGCTTTAGCGGGGACTCCTACGAGCAGTACTTC. This sequence encodes CASSFSGDSYEQYF. The gene calls are TRBV11-3 and TRBJ2-7, with TRBD2 matching 8 bases. V gave up 3 bases and J gave up 0 bases; unmatched junction bases: 1. From germline, CDR1 is SGHNT and CDR2 YENEEA. The CDR3 spans 14 residues.

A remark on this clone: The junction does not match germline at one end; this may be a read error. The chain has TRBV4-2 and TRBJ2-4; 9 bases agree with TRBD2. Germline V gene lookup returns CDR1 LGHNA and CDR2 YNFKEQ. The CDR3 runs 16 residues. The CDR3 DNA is TGTGCCAGCAGCCAAATAGCGGGAGTTGCCAAAAACAGTCAGTACTTC. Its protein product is CASSQIAGVAKNSQYF.

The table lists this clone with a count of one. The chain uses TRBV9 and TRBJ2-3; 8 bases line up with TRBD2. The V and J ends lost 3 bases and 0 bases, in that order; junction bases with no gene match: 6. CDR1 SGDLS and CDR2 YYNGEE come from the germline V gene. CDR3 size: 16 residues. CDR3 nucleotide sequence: TGTGCCAGCAGCGGCAGACTAGCGACTAGCACAGATACGCAGTATTTT. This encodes CASSGRLATSTDTQYF. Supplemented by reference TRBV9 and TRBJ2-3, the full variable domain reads DSGVTQTPKHLITATGQRVTLRCSPRSGDLSVYWYQQSLDQGLQFLIQYYNGEERAKGNILERFSAQQFPDLHSELNLSSLELGDSALYFCASSGRLATSTDTQYFGPGTRLTVL.

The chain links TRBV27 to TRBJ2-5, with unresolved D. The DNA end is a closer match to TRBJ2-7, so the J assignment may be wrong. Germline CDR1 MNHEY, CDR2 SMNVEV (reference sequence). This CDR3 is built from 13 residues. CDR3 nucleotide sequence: TGTGCCAGCAGTTTGCGGCCCAACTACGAGCAGTACTTC. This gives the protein CASSLRPNYEQYF.

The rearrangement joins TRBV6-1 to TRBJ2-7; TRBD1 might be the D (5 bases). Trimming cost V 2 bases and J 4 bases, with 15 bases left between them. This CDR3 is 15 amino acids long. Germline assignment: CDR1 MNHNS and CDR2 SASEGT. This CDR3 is CASSEYPRDRYEQYF. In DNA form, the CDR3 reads TGTGCCAGCAGTGAATACCCCAGGGATAGGTACGAGCAGTACTTC.

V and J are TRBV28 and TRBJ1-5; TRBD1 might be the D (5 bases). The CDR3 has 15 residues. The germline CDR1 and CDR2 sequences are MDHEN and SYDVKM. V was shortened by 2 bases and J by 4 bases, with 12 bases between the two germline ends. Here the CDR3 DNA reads TGTGCCAGCAGTTTAGCGGGGGGGGATAATCAGCCCCAGCATTTT. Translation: CASSLAGGDNQPQHF. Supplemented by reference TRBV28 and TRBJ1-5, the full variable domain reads DVKVTQSSRYLVKRTGEKVFLECVQDMDHENMFWYRQDPGLGLRLIYFSYDVKMKEKGDIPEGYSVSREKKERFSLILESASTNQTSMYLCASSLAGGDNQPQHFGDGTRLSIL.

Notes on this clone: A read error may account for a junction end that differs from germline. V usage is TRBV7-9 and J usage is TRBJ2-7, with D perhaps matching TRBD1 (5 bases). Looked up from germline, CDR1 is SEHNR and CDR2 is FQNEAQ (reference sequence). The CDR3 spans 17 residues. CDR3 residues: CSSSSTTPTDFSYEQYF. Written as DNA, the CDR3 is TGTTCCAGCAGCTCTACTACACCGACAGATTTCTCCTACGAGCAGTACTTC.

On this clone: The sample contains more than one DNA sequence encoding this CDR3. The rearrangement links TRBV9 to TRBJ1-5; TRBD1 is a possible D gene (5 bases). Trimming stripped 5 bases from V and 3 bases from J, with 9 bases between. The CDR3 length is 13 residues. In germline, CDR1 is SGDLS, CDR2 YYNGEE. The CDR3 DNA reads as TGTGCCAGCAGTATGGGGCCCAATCAGCCCCAGCATTTT. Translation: CASSMGPNQPQHF.

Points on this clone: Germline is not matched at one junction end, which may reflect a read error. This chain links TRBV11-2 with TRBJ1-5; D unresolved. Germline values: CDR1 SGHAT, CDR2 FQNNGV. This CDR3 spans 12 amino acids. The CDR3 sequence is CASNLEAQPQHF. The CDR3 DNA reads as TGTGCCAGCAACTTAGAGGCTCAGCCCCAGCATTTT.

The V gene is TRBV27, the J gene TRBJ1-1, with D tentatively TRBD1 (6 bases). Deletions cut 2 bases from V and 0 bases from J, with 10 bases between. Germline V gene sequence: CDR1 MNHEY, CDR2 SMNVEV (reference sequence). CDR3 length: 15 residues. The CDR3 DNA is TGTGCCAGCAGTTTAGTGGACAGCATGAACACTGAAGCTTTCTTT. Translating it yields CASSLVDSMNTEAFF.

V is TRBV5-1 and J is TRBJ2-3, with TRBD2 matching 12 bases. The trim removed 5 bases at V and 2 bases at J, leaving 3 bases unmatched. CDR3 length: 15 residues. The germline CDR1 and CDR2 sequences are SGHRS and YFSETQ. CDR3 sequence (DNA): TGCGCCAGCAGAACTAGCGGGAGGTACACAGATACGCAGTATTTT. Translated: CASRTSGRYTDTQYF. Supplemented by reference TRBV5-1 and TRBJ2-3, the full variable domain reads KAGVTQTPRYLIKTRGQQVTLSCSPISGHRSVSWYQQTPGQGLQFLFEYFSETQRNKGNFPGRFSGRQFSNSRSEMNVSTLELGDSALYLCASRTSGRYTDTQYFGPGTRLTVL.

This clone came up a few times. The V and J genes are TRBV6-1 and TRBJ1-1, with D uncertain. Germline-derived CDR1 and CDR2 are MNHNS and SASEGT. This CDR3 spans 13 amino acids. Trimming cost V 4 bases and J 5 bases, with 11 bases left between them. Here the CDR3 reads CASSGSGGTEAFF. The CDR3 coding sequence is TGTGCCAGCAGTGGTTCAGGAGGGACTGAAGCTTTCTTT.

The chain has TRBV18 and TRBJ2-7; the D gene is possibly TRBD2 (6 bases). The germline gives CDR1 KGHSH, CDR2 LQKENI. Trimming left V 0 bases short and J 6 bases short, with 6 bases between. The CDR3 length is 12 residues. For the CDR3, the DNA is TGTGCCAGCTCACCACCCGGGGGCGAGCAGTACTTC. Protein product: CASSPPGGEQYF. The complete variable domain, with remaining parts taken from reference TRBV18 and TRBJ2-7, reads NAGVMQNPRHLVRRRGQEARLRCSPMKGHSHVYWYRQLPEEGLKFMVYLQKENIIDESGMPKERFSAEFPKEGPSILRIQQVVRGDSAAYFCASSPPGGEQYFGPGTRLTVT.

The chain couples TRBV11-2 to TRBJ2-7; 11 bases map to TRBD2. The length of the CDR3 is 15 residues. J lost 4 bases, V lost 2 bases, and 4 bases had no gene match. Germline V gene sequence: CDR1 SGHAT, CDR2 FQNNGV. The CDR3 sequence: CASSLLAGGGYEQYF. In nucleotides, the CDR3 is TGTGCCAGCAGCTTATTAGCGGGAGGGGGGTACGAGCAGTACTTC.

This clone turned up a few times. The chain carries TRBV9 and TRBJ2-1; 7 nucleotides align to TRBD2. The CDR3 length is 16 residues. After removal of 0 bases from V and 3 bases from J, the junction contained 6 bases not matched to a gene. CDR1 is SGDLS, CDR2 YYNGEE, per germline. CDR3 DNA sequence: TGTGCCAGCAGCGTAGATCCTAGCGGAAACTACAATGAGCAGTTCTTC. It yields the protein CASSVDPSGNYNEQFF.

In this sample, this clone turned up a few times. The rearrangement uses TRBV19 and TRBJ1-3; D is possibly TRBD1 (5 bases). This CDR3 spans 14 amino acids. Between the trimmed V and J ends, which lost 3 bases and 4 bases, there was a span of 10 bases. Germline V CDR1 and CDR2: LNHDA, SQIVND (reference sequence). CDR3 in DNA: TGTGCCAGTAGTATGAGCAGGGTGGGAAACACCATATATTTT. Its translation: CASSMSRVGNTIYF.

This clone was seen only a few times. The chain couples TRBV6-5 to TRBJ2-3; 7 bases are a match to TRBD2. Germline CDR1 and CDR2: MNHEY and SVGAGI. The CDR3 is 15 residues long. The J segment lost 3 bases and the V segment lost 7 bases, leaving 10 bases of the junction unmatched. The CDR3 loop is CASNGGGLVTDTQYF. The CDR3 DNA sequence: TGTGCCAGCAACGGGGGAGGGCTTGTAACAGATACGCAGTATTTT.

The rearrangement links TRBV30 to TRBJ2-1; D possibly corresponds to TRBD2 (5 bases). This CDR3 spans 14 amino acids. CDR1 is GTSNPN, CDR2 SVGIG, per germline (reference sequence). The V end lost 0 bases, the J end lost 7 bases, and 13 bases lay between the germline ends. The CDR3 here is CAWSVRAGYNEQFF. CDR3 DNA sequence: TGTGCCTGGAGTGTACGGGCGGGTTATAATGAGCAGTTCTTC.

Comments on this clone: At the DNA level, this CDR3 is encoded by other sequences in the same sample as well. CDR3: CASSPTGGGSSYNEQFF. In nucleotides, the CDR3 is TGTGCCAGCAGTCCGACGGGTGGGGGCAGCTCCTACAATGAGCAGTTCTTC. This chain joins TRBV27 and TRBJ2-1, with D possibly being TRBD1 (6 bases). Looked up from germline, CDR1 is MNHEY and CDR2 is SMNVEV (reference sequence). The CDR3 spans 17 residues. Trimming removed 5 bases from V and 0 bases from J, with 17 bases in between.